This TCR beta chain was identified during a study of blood T cells in healthy people across ages. This clonotype was seen only a few times. What it recognizes is unknown. General study results and limits: Higher diversity, along with more naive CD4+ cells, distinguished long-lived donors from aged donors. Diversity of TCR beta correlated strongly with naive T cell percentage.

Per sample, extraction of total RNA gave at least 6 micrograms in every case. The CDR3 extends over 14 amino acids. Germline-derived CDR1 and CDR2 are SGHAT and FQNNGV. For the second PCR, which ran for about 7 to 12 cycles, a sample-barcoded 5' primer and a J-beta primer mix were used. TCRdb re-analysed the 5' RACE reads in MiXCR, keeping a single row per CDR3 protein. The table has over 700,000 distinct CDR3 sequences, 20% to 25% seen once. These same data were also listed under a study on T cells of mothers and their children. That report notes: The effect of thymic selection on TCR recombination output is similar between related and unrelated pairs.

Sequencing used blood. The sequence was obtained from a boy between 10 and 17 years old in good health. The V gene is TRBV11-2, the J gene TRBJ2-5; D is unclear. The DNA end lines up better with TRBJ2-7; the J call may be wrong. This CDR3 is CASSPPQKSYEQYF. DNA of the CDR3: TGTGCCAGCAGCCCCCCGCAGAAGAGCTACGAGCAGTACTTC.